This TCR beta chain was sequenced in a study of cytomegalovirus exposure and HLA in healthy donors. Whole-study findings and limits: The study put 150 or so TCR beta chains on its list as cytomegalovirus-associated.

As regards this clone: Its antigen is still unknown.

Among the 100 to 150 subjects of the validation cohort, separate from the roughly 730-subject first cohort, were the donors. Generated by immunoSEQ multiplex PCR, the TCRdb table keeps only in-frame clones and is missing some. The sample records some 200,000 clones, around 86% being singletons. Germline assignment: CDR1 MNHEY and CDR2 SVGAGI. Trimming pared 0 bases from V and 1 base from J, leaving 12 bases between. CDR3 size: 16 residues. This sequence originates from a man in his thirties or forties in good health and CMV-seropositive. The rearrangement links TRBV6-5 to TRBJ1-1; D is unclear. The sequenced sample consisted of PBMCs. The CDR3 spells CASSYSATGWNTEAFF. The CDR3 DNA reads TGTGCCAGCAGTTACTCCGCCACGGGGTGGAACACTGAAGCTTTCTTT.